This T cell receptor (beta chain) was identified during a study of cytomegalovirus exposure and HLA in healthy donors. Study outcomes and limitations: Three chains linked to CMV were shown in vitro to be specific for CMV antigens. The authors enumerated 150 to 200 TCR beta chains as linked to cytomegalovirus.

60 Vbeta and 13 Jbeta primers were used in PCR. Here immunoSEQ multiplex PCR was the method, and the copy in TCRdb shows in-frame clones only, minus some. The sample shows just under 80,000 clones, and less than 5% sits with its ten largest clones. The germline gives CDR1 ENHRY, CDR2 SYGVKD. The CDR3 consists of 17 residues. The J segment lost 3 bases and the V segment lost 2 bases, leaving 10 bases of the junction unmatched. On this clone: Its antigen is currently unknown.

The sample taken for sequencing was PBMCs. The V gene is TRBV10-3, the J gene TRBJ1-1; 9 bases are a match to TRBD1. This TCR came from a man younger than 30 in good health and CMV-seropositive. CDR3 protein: CAISEVIQGASDTEAFF. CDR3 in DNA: TGTGCCATCAGTGAGGTAATACAGGGGGCGAGTGACACTGAAGCTTTCTTT.